This T cell receptor (beta chain) came from a study of radiotherapy plus CTLA-4 blockade in lung cancer. With V trimmed by 1 base and J by 0 bases, 6 bases remained unmatched. CDR3 length: 17 amino acids. Germline V gene sequence: CDR1 LGHNA, CDR2 YSLEER. Comment on this clone: What it recognizes is unknown.

Whole-study findings and limits: The study found tumor-derived TCR clones expanded in blood after radiotherapy plus ipilimumab. Among reported predictors of response, early blood T cell clone dynamics with interferon-beta performed best.

Here immunoSEQ multiplex PCR was the method, and the copy in TCRdb shows in-frame clones only, minus some. The table lists some 67,000 clones, around 77% of them singletons, with about a sixth in the top ten. The input for sequencing was peripheral blood, taken from a patient treated with radiotherapy plus ipilimumab. The receptor comes from a human donor with non-small cell lung cancer whose response to radiotherapy plus ipilimumab could not be evaluated. Some clones in this sample may be carry-over from other donors' samples. The chain carries TRBV4-3 and TRBJ2-1; the match to TRBD2 covers 7 bases. The CDR3 nucleotides are TGCGCCAGCAGCCAAGGCTCCGGGGGGAGCTCCTACAATGAGCAGTTCTTC. It is translated as CASSQGSGGSSYNEQFF.